The 32 T cell receptor beta chains below were found in one sample sequenced in a study of blood T cell repertoires in COVID-19. Only in-frame clones appear in the TCRdb table, and some are missing; sequencing was by immunoSEQ multiplex PCR. The sample holds 390,000 or so clones, more than 80% seen once. The material sequenced was peripheral blood. These TCRs come from a woman between 25 and 40 years old with COVID-19, enrolled during active disease.

The V call is TRBV7-9, the J call TRBJ2-3; 13 bases are a match to TRBD2. Germline V gene sequence: CDR1 SEHNR, CDR2 FQNEAQ (reference sequence). This CDR3 spans 17 amino acids. The V segment lost 5 bases and the J segment 5 bases; nucleotides outside the gene matches: 10. The CDR3 here is CASSRPGLAGLGDTQYF. CDR3 nucleotide sequence: TGTGCCAGCAGCCGTCCGGGACTAGCGGGGCTTGGAGATACGCAGTATTTT.

In its sample, this clone was seen a few times. The chain joins TRBV24-1 to TRBJ1-4; 8 nucleotides align to TRBD1. The CDR3 has 14 residues. With V trimmed by 9 bases and J by 8 bases, 10 bases remained unmatched. Germline V gene data show CDR1 as KGHDR and CDR2 as SFDVKD. The CDR3 DNA follows: TGTGCCACCCCCATCAGGGGGCAAGAGGAAAAACTGTTTTTT. Translated, it gives CATPIRGQEEKLFF.

In nucleotides, the CDR3 is TGTGCCAGCAGCTCACAGACAGGGGGCACCGGGGAGCTGTTTTTT. Its protein is CASSSQTGGTGELFF. V usage is TRBV9 and J usage is TRBJ2-2; TRBD1 aligns across 9 bases. V lost 4 bases, J lost 4 bases, and 5 bases stayed unmatched. This CDR3 has 15 amino acids. Germline V gene sequence: CDR1 SGDLS, CDR2 YYNGEE.

The CDR3 sequence is CASSSWGGANTGELFF. CDR3 nucleotide sequence: TGTGCCAGCAGTTCGTGGGGGGGGGCCAACACCGGGGAGCTGTTTTTT. V and J are TRBV6-2 or TRBV6-3 and TRBJ2-2; maybe TRBD2 (7 bases). CDR3 length equals 16 residues. Looked up from germline, CDR1 is MNHEY and CDR2 is SVGEGT. Trimming took off 4 bases at V and 2 bases at J, with 14 bases between the two ends.

This clone was seen a single time. The CDR3 nucleotides read TGTGCCAGCAGCTTGGGACTCTCTACAGATACGCAGTATTTT. Translated: CASSLGLSTDTQYF. The V call is TRBV11-2, the J call TRBJ2-3; a possible D gene is TRBD2 (6 bases). Germline lookup yields CDR1 SGHAT and CDR2 FQNNGV. Trimming cost V 3 bases and J 3 bases, with 10 bases left between them. The CDR3 is made up of 14 amino acids. Using reference TRBV11-2 and TRBJ2-3 for the parts outside the CDR3, the full variable domain is EAGVAQSPRYKIIEKRQSVAFWCNPISGHATLYWYQQILGQGPKLLIQFQNNGVVDDSQLPKDRFSAERLKGVDSTLKIQPAKLEDSAVYLCASSLGLSTDTQYFGPGTRLTVL.

The genes are TRBV14 and TRBJ1-1; 9 bases agree with TRBD1. Germline trimming cut 4 bases from V and 5 bases from J; bases unmatched to any gene: 11. Germline V gene lookup returns CDR1 SGHDN and CDR2 FVKESK. This CDR3 contains 16 residues. This CDR3 reads CASSPGTGQRVTEAFF. DNA of the CDR3: TGTGCCAGCAGCCCCGGGACAGGGCAAAGGGTGACTGAAGCTTTCTTT.

The rearrangement links TRBV13 to TRBJ2-1, with TRBD2 identical over 10 bases. CDR1 and CDR2 from the germline V gene are PRHDT and FYEKMQ (reference sequence). CDR3 length: 17 amino acids. V dropped 2 bases and J dropped 7; count of bases not matched to a gene: 11. DNA of the CDR3: TGTGCCAGCAGCTTAAATCTAGCGGGGGACGGCCATAATGAGCAGTTCTTC. This translates into CASSLNLAGDGHNEQFF.

V and J are TRBV15 and TRBJ2-4, with D hard to call. The V gene's germline CDR1 is LNHNV and CDR2 YYDKDF (reference sequence). This CDR3 is built from 17 residues. The V and J ends lost 1 base and 0 bases respectively, with 13 bases between them. For the CDR3, the DNA is TGTGCCACCAGCAGAGGCGGAATCCTTCAAGCCAAAAACATTCAGTACTTC. Its translation: CATSRGGILQAKNIQYF. The variable domain in full, with the rest retrieved from reference TRBV15 and TRBJ2-4, is DAMVIQNPRYQVTQFGKPVTLSCSQTLNHNVMYWYQQKSSQAPKLLFHYYDKDFNNEADTPDNFQSRRPNTSFCFLDIRSPGLGDTAMYLCATSRGGILQAKNIQYFGAGTRLSVL.

This chain joins TRBV2 and TRBJ2-2; TRBD2 matches at 12 bases. The J segment lost 3 bases and the V segment lost 6 bases, leaving 2 bases of the junction unmatched. Germline CDR1 SNHLY, CDR2 FYNNEI. CDR3 size: 15 residues. The CDR3 loop reads CASRRLAGDTGELFF. The CDR3 DNA reads as TGTGCCAGCAGGCGACTAGCGGGAGACACCGGGGAGCTGTTTTTT.

This CDR3 reads CASSSKGQGDQPQHF. DNA of the CDR3: TGTGCCAGCAGCTCTAAAGGACAGGGGGATCAGCCCCAGCATTTT. The chain has TRBV5-6 and TRBJ1-5; 10 bases fit TRBD1. Trimming at V came to 3 bases and at J to 5 bases, leaving 5 bases not matched to a gene. In germline, CDR1 is SGHDT, CDR2 YYEEEE. This CDR3 spans 15 amino acids.

This clone was detected only once. The chain links TRBV5-5 to TRBJ2-3; perhaps TRBD1 as D (5 bases). Germline CDR1 is SGHKS and CDR2 is YYEKEE (reference sequence). This CDR3 contains 15 residues. Trimming took off 6 bases at V and 1 base at J, with 15 bases between the two ends. DNA of the CDR3: TGTGCCAGCAACGCCCTTGGCAGGGGCACAGATACGCAGTATTTT. Translated: CASNALGRGTDTQYF.

This chain joins TRBV6-5 and TRBJ1-2; D uncertain. The CDR3 sequence is 12 residues long. Trimming took off 4 bases at V and 8 bases at J, with 11 bases between the two ends. Looked up from germline, CDR1 is MNHEY and CDR2 is SVGAGI. The DNA of the CDR3 is TGTGCCAGCAGTTCCGCGGAGAGCGGCTACACCTTC. It yields the protein CASSSAESGYTF.

This chain joins TRBV21-1 and TRBJ2-6; the table's D call of TRBD1 was not tested on the DNA. TRBV21-1 is labeled a pseudogene. The CDR3 runs 17 residues. The CDR3 here is CASSARQGAMGANVLTF. CDR3 bases: TGTGCCAGCAGCGCCCGACAGGGGGCGATGGGGGCCAACGTCCTGACTTTC.

The rearrangement uses TRBV3-1 (or the pseudogene TRBV3-2) and TRBJ2-3, with TRBD2 matching 8 bases. Looked up from germline, CDR1 is LGHDT and CDR2 is YNNKEL (reference sequence). The CDR3 consists of 15 residues. The junction had 7 bases not matched to a gene; V was cut back by 5 bases and J by 3 bases. Here the CDR3 reads CASSTTSGETDTQYF. The CDR3 DNA follows: TGTGCCAGCAGCACAACTAGCGGAGAGACAGATACGCAGTATTTT.

The chain links TRBV9 to TRBJ2-5, with TRBD2 as a possible D gene (5 bases). Trimming removed 0 bases at V and 1 base at J, with 10 bases between. This CDR3 is 15 amino acids long. CDR1 is SGDLS, CDR2 YYNGEE, per germline. Here the CDR3 reads CASSVDGLSQETQYF. The DNA for the CDR3 is TGTGCCAGCAGCGTAGATGGACTGAGCCAAGAGACCCAGTACTTC.

The chain recombines TRBV29-1 with TRBJ2-1, with 10 bases lining up with TRBD2. Germline-derived CDR1 and CDR2 are SQVTM and ANQGSEA. V gave up 5 bases and J gave up 3 bases; unmatched junction bases: 13. The CDR3 contains 17 residues. Here the CDR3 reads CSVIRGSGRALYNEQFF. The CDR3 nucleotides read TGCAGCGTTATTCGGGGGAGCGGGAGGGCCCTCTACAATGAGCAGTTCTTC.

The chain joins TRBV7-9 to TRBJ2-5; D remains ambiguous. Germline V lookup: CDR1 SEHNR, CDR2 FQNEAQ (reference sequence). CDR3 size: 15 residues. Trimming stripped 5 bases from V and 5 bases from J, with 18 bases between. CDR3 DNA: TGTGCCAGCAGCCTTAGCTCCCAGCCGAGGGAGACCCAGTACTTC. Amino acid sequence: CASSLSSQPRETQYF.

Of note for this clone: The sample has other DNA sequences that encode this CDR3 too. The rearrangement joins TRBV11-2 to TRBJ2-7; tentative D call: TRBD1 (5 bases). The CDR3 consists of 12 residues. Germline V gives CDR1 SGHAT, CDR2 FQNNGV. V dropped 4 bases and J dropped 3 bases, with 7 bases sitting between them. CDR3 in amino acids: CASSSQGYEQYV. For the CDR3, the DNA is TGTGCCAGCAGCTCGCAGGGCTACGAGCAGTACGTC.

This clone has a single count. The chain has TRBV27 and TRBJ2-3; possibly TRBD1 for D (5 bases). V was shortened by 5 bases and J by 1 base, with 19 bases between the two germline ends. CDR1 and CDR2 (germline): MNHEY, SMNVEV (reference sequence). CDR3 length equals 17 residues. For the CDR3, the DNA is TGTGCCAGCAGTCCAACAGGATCCGGTTGGCGCACAGATACGCAGTATTTT. Translating gives CASSPTGSGWRTDTQYF.

The chain is built from TRBV15 and TRBJ2-5, with TRBD1 identical over 7 bases. The CDR3 has 14 residues. J was trimmed by 5 bases and V by 1 base; bases with no gene match: 4. Germline V gene lookup returns CDR1 LNHNV and CDR2 YYDKDF (reference sequence). This CDR3 reads CATSRGQGPETQYF. In nucleotides, the CDR3 is TGTGCCACCAGCAGAGGACAGGGCCCTGAGACCCAGTACTTC.

This chain uses TRBV19 with TRBJ2-1, with 14 nucleotides matching TRBD2. The V segment lost 5 bases and the J segment 9 bases; nucleotides outside the gene matches: 6. The CDR3 is made up of 15 amino acids. From germline, CDR1 is LNHDA and CDR2 SQIVND (reference sequence). In DNA, the CDR3 is TGTGCCAGTAGTCCGGGACTAGCGGGAGTCTTTGAGCAGTTCTTC. Amino acids: CASSPGLAGVFEQFF.

V usage is TRBV30 and J usage is TRBJ2-1; 8 positions agree with TRBD2. The CDR3 contains 15 residues. V lost 0 bases and J lost 5; bases outside the gene matches: 6. CDR1 is GTSNPN, CDR2 SVGIG, per germline (reference sequence). CDR3 sequence (DNA): TGTGCCTGGAGTGTATGGCGGGAGGCCCACAATGAGCAGTTCTTC. It yields the protein CAWSVWREAHNEQFF.

The chain links TRBV18 to TRBJ1-5; TRBD1 agrees at 7 bases. Germline V lookup: CDR1 KGHSH, CDR2 LQKENI. V dropped 3 bases and J dropped 3; count of bases not matched to a gene: 2. This CDR3 has 14 residues. CDR3 sequence (DNA): TGTGCCAGCTCACCGGGGACAGACAATCAGCCCCAGCATTTT. Its protein product is CASSPGTDNQPQHF.

The genes are TRBV2 and TRBJ1-1, with 8 bases identical to TRBD1. The germline V gene encodes CDR1 SNHLY and CDR2 FYNNEI. V gave up 5 bases and J gave up 1 base; unmatched junction bases: 9. The CDR3 has 16 residues. Here the CDR3 DNA reads TGTGCCAGCAGTACCAACAGGGGGGGGAAGAACACTGAAGCTTTCTTT. Protein sequence: CASSTNRGGKNTEAFF. The variable domain in full, completed from reference TRBV2 and TRBJ1-1, reads EPEVTQTPSHQVTQMGQEVILRCVPISNHLYFYWYRQILGQKVEFLVSFYNNEISEKSEIFDDQFSVERPDGSNFTLKIRSTKLEDSAMYFCASSTNRGGKNTEAFFGQGTRLTVV.

The chain combines TRBV5-5 with TRBJ1-5; tentative D call: TRBD1 (6 bases). The CDR3 is made up of 14 amino acids. V gave up 0 bases and J gave up 2 bases, with 6 bases separating them. Germline V CDR1 and CDR2: SGHKS, YYEKEE (reference sequence). The CDR3 coding sequence is TGTGCCAGCAGCTTGGCAGGGGGCAATCAGCCCCAGCATTTT. Translation: CASSLAGGNQPQHF.

This clone turned up a few times. The chain uses TRBV4-1 and TRBJ1-5; D uncertain. This CDR3 is built from 15 residues. Germline V gene data show CDR1 as MGHRA and CDR2 as YSYEKL. V was trimmed by 3 bases and J by 1 base, leaving 10 bases between them. The CDR3 DNA reads as TGCGCCAGCAGCCAGGTTCGAGGCAGCAATCAGCCCCAGCATTTT. It codes for CASSQVRGSNQPQHF.

The rearrangement uses TRBV7-9 and TRBJ1-3; D is unclear. Germline CDR1 is SEHNR and CDR2 is FQNEAQ (reference sequence). The CDR3 has 16 amino acids. The V end was cut by 1 base, the J end by 0 bases, with 10 bases between. The CDR3 here is CASSLVPGSSGNTIYF. The CDR3 coding sequence is TGTGCCAGCAGCTTAGTCCCAGGTTCCTCTGGAAACACCATATATTTT.

The J gene is TRBJ2-7, the V gene TRBV2; 7 bases align to TRBD2. The CDR3 contains 13 residues. Germline CDR1 and CDR2: SNHLY and FYNNEI. The J segment lost 2 bases and the V segment lost 8 bases, leaving 6 bases of the junction unmatched. DNA of the CDR3: TGTGCCAGCTCAAGCGGGGAAACCTACGAGCAGTACTTC. Amino acids: CASSSGETYEQYF.

The chain has TRBV9 and TRBJ2-3; 7 positions agree with TRBD2. The germline CDR1 and CDR2 sequences are SGDLS and YYNGEE. The J segment lost 3 bases and the V segment lost 3 bases, leaving 7 bases of the junction unmatched. This CDR3 is 15 amino acids long. CDR3 DNA sequence: TGTGCCAGCAGCGGCTCCGGGGGGTGGACAGATACGCAGTATTTT. The encoded protein is CASSGSGGWTDTQYF. The full variable domain, its missing parts supplied by reference TRBV9 and TRBJ2-3, is DSGVTQTPKHLITATGQRVTLRCSPRSGDLSVYWYQQSLDQGLQFLIQYYNGEERAKGNILERFSAQQFPDLHSELNLSSLELGDSALYFCASSGSGGWTDTQYFGPGTRLTVL.

A single count supports this clone. The rearrangement uses TRBV7-2 and TRBJ2-7, with a possible D match to TRBD1 (5 bases). Germline values: CDR1 SGHTA, CDR2 FQGNSA. The CDR3 is 15 residues long. V lost 5 bases and J lost 5, with 19 bases in between. The CDR3 protein is CASSPQWTPIDEQYF. The CDR3 bases are TGTGCCAGCAGCCCCCAATGGACACCGATAGACGAGCAGTACTTC.

The gene calls are TRBV6-2 or TRBV6-3 and TRBJ2-7; a possible D gene is TRBD2 (5 bases). Germline CDR1 and CDR2: MNHEY and SVGEGT. V was trimmed by 5 bases and J by 2 bases, leaving 13 bases between them. The CDR3 contains 14 residues. Written as DNA, the CDR3 is TGTGCCAGCAGTACAGTTTTGACTACCTACGAGCAGTACGTC. Translation gives CASSTVLTTYEQYV.

The chain has TRBV6-6 and TRBJ2-7; weak D call: TRBD1 (6 bases). The CDR3 runs 14 residues. Germline CDR1 and CDR2: MNHNY and SVGAGI (reference sequence). V lost 6 bases to trimming and J lost 2 bases, with 14 bases between them. The CDR3 loop reads CASRQDRSTYEQYF. In DNA, the CDR3 is TGTGCCAGCAGGCAAGACAGGAGCACCTACGAGCAGTACTTC.